Listed below are T cell receptor beta chains from one sample, sequenced in a study of lymphopenia after photon versus proton radiotherapy. Profiled with immunoSEQ multiplex PCR; TCRdb holds only in-frame clones, not every one. Here the sample spans tens of thousands of clones, around four fifths being singletons. The source was peripheral blood, collected from a patient treated with proton-based radiotherapy. The receptors were sampled from a man between 60 and 75 years old with pancreatic cancer. Both conserved end residues are part of each CDR3. Fields, in order: J gene, clone size, V gene, D gene, CDR3 DNA, CDR3 protein. The D gene is left open where the match is weak. Only part of the rows carry a size: once, few, many, or a class if the clone is expanded.

>TRBJ2-5|.|TRBV30|TRBD1
TGTGCCTGGAGTACACCGGGGACAGGGAAAGAGACCCAGTACTTC
CAWSTPGTGKETQYF
>TRBJ2-6|.|TRBV6-1|.
TGTGCCAGCAGTGAGGGCCTCTTGTCTGGGGCCAACGTCCTGACTTTC
CASSEGLLSGANVLTF
>TRBJ2-7|once|TRBV2|TRBD1
TGTGCCAGCAGGGGACAGGGTCATCCTTACGAGCAGTACTTC
CASRGQGHPYEQYF
>TRBJ1-1|.|TRBV11-2|.
TGTGCCAGCAGCTTATCGGGCCAATTGAACACTGAAGCTTTCTTT
CASSLSGQLNTEAFF
>TRBJ1-5|.|TRBV18|.
TGTGCCAGCTCACCACAGGGAAACGGCAATCAGCCCCAGCATTTT
CASSPQGNGNQPQHF
>TRBJ2-7|.|TRBV5-4|TRBD1
TGTGCCAGCGCGCGGGACAGGGGGCTCTACGAGCAGTACTTC
CASARDRGLYEQYF
>TRBJ2-3|.|TRBV5-1|.
TGCGCCAGCAGCTTGGACGTTTCCAGAAGCACAGATACGCAGTATTTT
CASSLDVSRSTDTQYF
>TRBJ2-7|.|TRBV6-1|TRBD2
TGTGCCAGCAGTCGAGCGGGGAACGAGCAGTACTTC
CASSRAGNEQYF
>TRBJ1-6|.|TRBV7-9|.
TGTGCCAGCAGCTTAGAAGTGGCGAATTCACCCCTCCACTTT
CASSLEVANSPLHF
>TRBJ1-3|.|TRBV5-3|.
TGTGCCAGAAAAAACACCATATATTTT
CARKNTIYF
>TRBJ2-7|once|TRBV28|.
TGTGCCAGCATAGATGGGACTCGGTCGGACGAGCAGTACTTC
CASIDGTRSDEQYF
>TRBJ1-5|.|TRBV5-5|.
TGTGCCAGCAGCGCGGTATCGGGGTCCGGCAATCAGCCCCAGCATTTT
CASSAVSGSGNQPQHF
>TRBJ2-1|.|TRBV6-6|.
TGTGCCCACGATCCGACAGGAGAAGGGGGCAATGAGCAGTTCTTC
CAHDPTGEGGNEQFF
>TRBJ1-1|.|TRBV2|.
TGTGCCAGCAGTTGGACGGGGACTGAAGCTTTCTTT
CASSWTGTEAFF
>TRBJ1-5|.|TRBV6-5|TRBD1
TGTGCCAGCCGAAGACAGGGTTTTGAACATTTT
CASRRQGFEHF
>TRBJ1-4|.|TRBV28|.
TGTGCCAGCAGTGCGCTAAATGAAAAACTGTTTTTT
CASSALNEKLFF
>TRBJ2-2|.|TRBV27|TRBD2
TGTGCCAGCAGTAAACTAGCGGGTACCGGGGAGCTGTTTTTT
CASSKLAGTGELFF
>TRBJ2-3|.|TRBV4-1|TRBD1
TGCGCCAGCAGCCAAGAAGACAGGGCAACAGATACGCAGTATTTT
CASSQEDRATDTQYF
>TRBJ2-2|few|TRBV7-9|.
TGTGCCAGCAGCTTAGCGGGGCCGGACACCGGGGAGCTGTTTTTT
CASSLAGPDTGELFF
>TRBJ1-1|few|TRBV28|.
TGTGCCAGCAGTTCGACCCCCTTAACAGCTGAAGCTTTCTTT
CASSSTPLTAEAFF
>TRBJ2-5|.|TRBV15|.
TGTGCCACCAGCAGAGATCGGGCTAGCAGCCAAGAGACCCAGTACTTC
CATSRDRASSQETQYF